This TCR beta chain originates from a study of shared clonotypes between healthy human individuals. Study-level points and caveats: Limitation of the genetic and exposure-history diversity represented came from the few donors.

The CDR3 consists of 13 residues. The ends were cut back, 4 bases at V and 1 base at J, with 7 bases in the middle. Germline values: CDR1 MNHNS, CDR2 SASEGT. In the case of this clone: What it binds is unknown.

Only in-frame clones appear in the TCRdb table, and some are missing; sequencing was by immunoSEQ multiplex PCR. Here the sample spans hundreds of thousands of clones, about 96% being singletons. Naive CD8 isolation took CD45RO-negative cells positively selected for CCR7 and excluded terminally differentiated effector memory CD45RA+ cells. This clonotype originated in a woman aged 25-40 years in good health. The sequenced sample consisted of naive CD8+ T cells sorted from blood. The chain couples TRBV6-1 to TRBJ1-1, with unresolved D. CDR3 DNA: TGTGCCAGCAGTGTTCCTGAGAACACTGAAGCTTTCTTT. Protein: CASSVPENTEAFF.